What follows describes a single T cell receptor (beta chain). Its antigen is still unknown. This entry comes from a study of T cells expressing NK-cell markers. Overall study context: Sorted CD3+CD56-NKG2C+, CD3+CD56+NKG2C- and CD3+CD56+NKG2C+ T cells were the source of the TCR beta repertoires. Seven HCMV-seropositive donors and one seronegative donor made up the eight sequenced donors. The study's findings and limits: One observes that, in a few donors, these clonotypes were also the leading ones within the CD3+CD56-NKG2C+ fraction.

Germline CDR1 SGHTA, CDR2 FQGNSA. The CDR3 runs 16 residues. It was by 5'RACE template switching with UMIs that TCR beta cDNA was made. TCRdb derives one entry per CDR3 protein from the 5' RACE reads, leaving out DNA. This sample contains about 260,000 distinct CDR3 sequences. The specimen sequenced was blood T cells: a sorted CD56 or NKG2C T cell subset, CD4+ or CD8+ T cells, or bulk PBMC T cells (not recorded which). The chain uses TRBV7-2 and TRBJ2-2; TCRdb indicates TRBD2, and absent DNA this call remains unverified. The receptor was derived from a man aged 18 to 29 in good health. CDR3: CASSPVGRRGTGELFF. Full variable domain (missing parts from reference TRBV7-2 and TRBJ2-2): GAGVSQSPSNKVTEKGKDVELRCDPISGHTALYWYRQSLGQGLEFLIYFQGNSAPDKSGLPSDRFSAERTGGSVSTLTIQRTQQEDSAVYLCASSPVGRRGTGELFFGEGSRLTVL.